A single sample is the source of the 5 T cell receptor beta chains below, sequenced in a study of shared clonotypes between healthy human individuals. CD45RO-negative, CCR7-selected cells formed the naive CD8 fraction, which excluded terminally differentiated effector memory CD45RA+ cells. Data came from immunoSEQ multiplex PCR; TCRdb stores just in-frame clones and leaves some out. The repertoire includes around 1.9 million clones, around 95% of them detected once, and more than 1.5% sits in the top ten. Sample: naive CD8+ T cells from PBMCs. The receptors originated from a man aged 18 to 35 in good health. Some clones in this sample may be carry-over from other donors' samples.

This chain uses TRBV19 with TRBJ2-1; 9 bases fit TRBD1. This CDR3 contains 15 residues. Germline V gene sequence: CDR1 LNHDA, CDR2 SQIVND (reference sequence). J lost 6 bases, V lost 3 bases, and 6 bases had no gene match. Written as DNA, the CDR3 is TGTGCCAGTAGTATGCCGGGACAGGGCAGCAATGAGCAGTTCTTC. It yields the protein CASSMPGQGSNEQFF.

The genes are TRBV28 and TRBJ1-1; D is uncertain. The germline V gene has CDR1 MDHEN and CDR2 SYDVKM. The CDR3 sequence is 10 residues long. V shed 6 bases and J shed 7 bases, with 6 bases lying between them. The CDR3 DNA follows: TGTGCCAGCAGCCATTATGAAGCTTTCTTT. Protein sequence: CASSHYEAFF.

The V gene is TRBV27, the J gene TRBJ2-2; 8 positions match TRBD1. V trimming: 2 bases; J trimming: 4 bases; junction bases outside the gene matches: 6. CDR3 length: 16 amino acids. The V gene's germline CDR1 is MNHEY and CDR2 SMNVEV (reference sequence). The CDR3 loop is CASSLGQGALTGELFF. CDR3 in DNA: TGTGCCAGCAGTTTAGGGCAGGGGGCCCTCACCGGGGAGCTGTTTTTT.

The J gene is TRBJ1-1, the V gene TRBV6-1; 8 nucleotides match TRBD1. This CDR3 has 14 residues. Trimming cost V 4 bases and J 3 bases; bases outside gene matches: 4. The V gene's germline CDR1 is MNHNS and CDR2 SASEGT. The CDR3, as DNA: TGTGCCAGCAGTGCACGGACAGGGTACACTGAAGCTTTCTTT. Its protein product is CASSARTGYTEAFF.

The V and J genes are TRBV4-1 and TRBJ2-5, with D unresolved. The end of the DNA aligns better with TRBJ2-7, so the J call may be wrong. Germline V gene lookup returns CDR1 MGHRA and CDR2 YSYEKL. This CDR3 has 13 residues. CDR3 sequence (DNA): TGCGCCAGCAGCCAAGTACACGCCTACGAGCAGTACTTC. Translated, it gives CASSQVHAYEQYF.